This T cell receptor (beta chain) was recorded in a study of Ad26.COV2.S vaccination and SARS-CoV-2 variants (dated by TCRdb to about 2021). Turning to the overall study: Vaccine-arm donors came from COV1001, a multicentre, randomized, double-blind, placebo-controlled phase I-IIa trial of Ad26.COV2.S in healthy adults. TCRbeta repertoire sequencing was used to assess the specificity and breadth of SARS-CoV-2-reactive T cell receptors after Ad26.COV2.S vaccination. The TCR-sequenced set comprised approximately 32 samples: some 20 Ad26.COV2.S vaccine recipients, 5 placebo recipients and 8 SARS-CoV-2 convalescent individuals. Throughout the experiments and outcome assessment, investigators stayed blinded to trial group allocation. Ad26.COV2.S was administered intramuscularly at 5 x 10^10 or 1 x 10^11 viral particles, either as a single shot or as two shots given 56 days apart. Trial participants were randomized into five groups of five, in which low-dose or high-dose Ad26.COV2.S was given once or twice, or placebo was given on both occasions.

This sample's treatment or condition label indicates: over 15 received Ad26.COV2.S at low or high dose, single or two shots; 5 received placebo; per-sample allocation not given. For vaccine and placebo recipients, repertoires were sequenced using samples collected on day 63 after the first injection. Between 29 July and 7 August 2020, Cohort 1b enrolled about two dozen adults aged 18-55 years at one site in Boston, USA. Ad26.COV2.S was a replication-incompetent adenovirus type 26 vector expressing a prefusion-stabilized SARS-CoV-2 spike protein from the original Wuhan strain. At the junction V is shortened by 3 bases and J by 0 bases, with 12 bases in between. The CDR3 contains 17 residues, cysteine and phenylalanine counted. Left in the record is the CDR3 DNA by itself, 51 bases read in frame from the first base. CDR1 and CDR2 are drawn from the germline V gene: MDHEN, SYDVKM. The immunoSEQ Assay was used to sequence TCRbeta CDR3 regions. After extraction, genomic DNA underwent amplification by bias-controlled multiplex PCR, followed by high-throughput sequencing. Under the source paper's analysis protocol: To quantify the absolute abundance of each unique TCRbeta CDR3 region, sequences were collapsed and filtered. T cell fraction was estimated by normalizing TCRbeta template counts to usable DNA, with usable DNA measured through amplification of reference genes found in all nucleated cells. Repertoire TCRs were annotated as SARS-CoV-2-specific when V gene, CDR3 amino acid sequence and J gene were exactly matched to a known reactive TCR set. The reference SARS-CoV-2 TCR set was derived from MIRA and filtered for enrichment in COVID-19-positive ImmuneCODE repertoires, a step that removed public or cross-reactive TCRs. Using the MIRA antigens, annotated TCRs were further analysed by specific ORF or by position within an ORF. Breadth was defined as the number of annotated unique rearrangements divided by the total number of unique productive rearrangements, and depth was defined as the summed frequency of the annotated unique rearrangements. Two-sided Wilcoxon rank-sum tests were used to compare TCR breadth between groups. The immuneACCESS repertoire file appears here via TCRdb, limited to in-frame rearrangements. These files lack a portion of the clones; in checked studies, under half of the deficit traces to unresolved V genes, and the cause of the others is not known. The D gene and trimming were derived from the DNA, and the V and J assignments and clone size from that table. Recorded for this sample are fewer than 500,000 clones; 90% of them occurred a single time. Approximately 4.5% of the sample is taken by the ten largest.

Study-level results and caveats: Ad26.COV2.S recipients had higher spike-specific TCR breadth than placebo recipients (P = 0.0014). According to the authors, total T cell responses may have been underestimated by the TCR breadth and depth analyses. The study lacked the statistical power to compare responses across vaccine doses or regimens. Vaccine and placebo recipients had comparable non-spike TCR breadth, which fits with the vaccine containing only spike. Substantial breadth of spike-specific CD8+ and CD4+ T cell responses was reported after vaccination.

On this clone: Which antigen it targets is not known. Nothing much larger sits one base from this clone, and base qualities are not available.

The source of this sequence is a person between 18 and 59 years old who received the Ad26.COV2.S COVID-19 vaccine or a placebo. The chain links TRBV28 with TRBJ2-6, with the D call perhaps TRBD1 or TRBD2, as 5 bases match in each case. This specimen consisted of peripheral blood, obtained in a trial of Ad26.COV2.S vaccine versus placebo. In nucleotide form, the sequence is TGTGCCAGCAGTTTCCCGGGACGGATCTCTGGGGCCAACGTCCTGACTTTC. It codes for CASSFPGRISGANVLTF.